This entry features one T cell receptor beta chain sequence. Its antigen remains unidentified. The record originates from a study of CD8+ T cells in alopecia areata. Findings of the study overall: For baseline CD8+ expansion, any link to response stays uncertain with one nonresponder. During tofacitinib treatment, many expanded lesional clones remained in scalp and blood. Scalp clonality and expanded CD8+ clones among the top 100 were significantly decreased by tofacitinib.

Reverse transcribed after extraction, RNA yielded cDNA as the sequencing template. Profiled with immunoSEQ multiplex PCR; TCRdb holds only in-frame clones, not every one. The table lists 200,000 to 250,000 clones, over 60% of them singletons. Treatment indicated: oral pan-JAK inhibitor, 5-10 mg twice daily. The study team obtained lesional scalp punch biopsies and peripheral blood from alopecia areata patients. This TCR was sampled from a human donor with alopecia areata. Sequences were derived from CD4+ T cells sorted from blood, sampled between weeks 43 and 45, from a patient treated with tofacitinib.

The CDR3 sequence is CAWTPSRTEAFF. CDR3 bases: TGTGCCTGGACCCCTAGTAGGACCGAAGCTTTCTTT. This chain joins TRBV30 and TRBJ1-1; D unclear. The CDR3 runs to 12 residues. Trimming removed 4 bases from V and 8 bases from J, with 14 bases in between. Looked up from germline, CDR1 is GTSNPN and CDR2 is SVGIG (reference sequence).